This T cell receptor (beta chain) is drawn from a study of blood T cell repertoires in COVID-19. For the study at large: T cells, B-cell-depleted T cells, or PBMCs provided the cDNA or gDNA that served as material.

Recruits, aged roughly 18 to 95 years, lived in 20 to 30 US areas. Participants' reported clinical history set cohort assignment. As handled by the study authors: Cell counts per sample came from amplifying reference gene primers. TCRdb's copy holds only in-frame clones and misses some; the assay was immunoSEQ multiplex PCR. V, J and clone size derive from that table, while D and trimming were established from the DNA sequence. The sample shows more than 300,000 clones, over 90% of them seen only once. Germline CDR1 reads SGHDN; CDR2 reads FVKESK. V shed 4 bases, J shed 6 bases, and the junction held 6 bases outside the gene matches. The CDR3 totals 15 residues.

This clonotype was sampled from a woman in her twenties or thirties who had been exposed to COVID-19. The V gene is TRBV14, the J gene TRBJ1-6, with TRBD1 matching over 7 bases. Sequences were obtained from PBMCs or T cells enriched from blood (not recorded which). CDR3 sequence reads: CASSPMTGTNSPLHF. In DNA, the CDR3 is TGTGCCAGCAGCCCGATGACAGGGACTAATTCACCCCTCCACTTT.